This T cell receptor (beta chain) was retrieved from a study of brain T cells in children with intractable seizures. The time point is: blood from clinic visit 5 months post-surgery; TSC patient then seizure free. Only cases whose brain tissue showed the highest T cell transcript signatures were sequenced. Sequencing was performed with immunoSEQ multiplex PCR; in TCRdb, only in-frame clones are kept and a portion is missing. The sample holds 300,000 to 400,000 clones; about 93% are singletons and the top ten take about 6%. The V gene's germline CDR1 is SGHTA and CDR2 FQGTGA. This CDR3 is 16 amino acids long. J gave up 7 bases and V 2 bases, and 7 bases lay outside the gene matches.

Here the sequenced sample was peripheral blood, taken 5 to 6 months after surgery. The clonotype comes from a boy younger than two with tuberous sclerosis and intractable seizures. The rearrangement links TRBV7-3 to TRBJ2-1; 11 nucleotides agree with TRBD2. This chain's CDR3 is CASSLLASGGRNEQFF. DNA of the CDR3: TGTGCCAGCAGCTTACTCGCTAGCGGGGGGAGGAATGAGCAGTTCTTC.